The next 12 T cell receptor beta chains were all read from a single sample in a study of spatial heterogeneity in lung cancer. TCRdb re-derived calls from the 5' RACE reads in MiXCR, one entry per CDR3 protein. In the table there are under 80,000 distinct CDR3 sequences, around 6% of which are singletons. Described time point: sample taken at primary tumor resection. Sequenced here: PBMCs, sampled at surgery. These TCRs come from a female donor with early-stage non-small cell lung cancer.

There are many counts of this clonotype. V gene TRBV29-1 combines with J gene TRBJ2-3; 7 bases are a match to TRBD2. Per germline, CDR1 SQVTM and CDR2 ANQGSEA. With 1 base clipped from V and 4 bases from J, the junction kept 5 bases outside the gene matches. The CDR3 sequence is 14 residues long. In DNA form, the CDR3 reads TGCAGCGTTGAAGGCGGGGGACGGGCAGATACGCAGTATTTT. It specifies CSVEGGGRADTQYF.

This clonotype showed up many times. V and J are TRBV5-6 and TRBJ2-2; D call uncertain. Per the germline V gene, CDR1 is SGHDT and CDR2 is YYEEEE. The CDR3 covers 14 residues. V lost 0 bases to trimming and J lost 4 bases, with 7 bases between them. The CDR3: CASSLVTATGELFF. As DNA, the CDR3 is TGTGCCAGCAGCTTGGTGACCGCCACCGGGGAGCTGTTTTTT.

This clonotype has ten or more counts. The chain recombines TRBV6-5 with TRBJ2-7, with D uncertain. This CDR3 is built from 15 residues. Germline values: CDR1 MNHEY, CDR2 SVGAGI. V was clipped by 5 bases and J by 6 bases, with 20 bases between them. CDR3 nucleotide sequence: TGTGCCAGCAGTCTTCGGGCAGAACCCTCTTTCGAGCAGTACGTC. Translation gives CASSLRAEPSFEQYV.

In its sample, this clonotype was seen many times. CDR3 protein: CASSSGPTNEQFF. The CDR3 bases are TGTGCCAGCAGCTCTGGACCGACCAATGAGCAGTTCTTC. The chain couples TRBV7-3 to TRBJ2-1; D uncertain. CDR1 is SGHTA and CDR2 is FQGTGA in the germline V gene. The CDR3 loop spans 13 amino acids. V was clipped by 4 bases and J by 6 bases, with 10 bases between them.

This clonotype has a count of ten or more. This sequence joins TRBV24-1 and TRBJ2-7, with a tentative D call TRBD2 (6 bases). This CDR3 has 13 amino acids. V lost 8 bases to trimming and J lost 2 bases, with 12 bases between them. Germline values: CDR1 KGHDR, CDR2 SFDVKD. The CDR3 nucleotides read TGTGCCACCATGGGGGAGGCCACCTACGAGCAGTACTTC. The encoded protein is CATMGEATYEQYF.

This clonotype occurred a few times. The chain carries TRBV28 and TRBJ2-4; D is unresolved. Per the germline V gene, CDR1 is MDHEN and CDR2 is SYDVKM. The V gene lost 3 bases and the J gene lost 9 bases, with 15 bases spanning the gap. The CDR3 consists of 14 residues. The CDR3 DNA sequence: TGTGCCAGCAGTTTGCCAAGGATGACGGGCATTCAGTACTTC. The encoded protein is CASSLPRMTGIQYF.

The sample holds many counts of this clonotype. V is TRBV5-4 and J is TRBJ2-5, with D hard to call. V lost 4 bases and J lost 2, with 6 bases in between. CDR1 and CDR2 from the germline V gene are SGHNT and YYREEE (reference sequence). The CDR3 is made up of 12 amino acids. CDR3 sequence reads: CASSPEQETQYF. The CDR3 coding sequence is TGTGCCAGCAGCCCGGAACAAGAGACCCAGTACTTC.

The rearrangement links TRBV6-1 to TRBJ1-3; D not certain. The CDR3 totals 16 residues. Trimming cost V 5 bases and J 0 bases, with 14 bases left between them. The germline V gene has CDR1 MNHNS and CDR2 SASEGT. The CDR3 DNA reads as TGTGCCAGCAGTCCCCGGACGGCTGCCTCTGGAAACACCATATATTTT. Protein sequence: CASSPRTAASGNTIYF.

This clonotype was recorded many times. As DNA, the CDR3 is TGTGCCAGCAGCCTTGGGGTAGCGGGGGATACGCAGTATTTT. Protein product: CASSLGVAGDTQYF. The genes are TRBV7-3 and TRBJ2-3; TRBD2 aligns across 8 bases. CDR3 length: 14 residues. V shed 5 bases and J 6 bases; nucleotides not matched to a gene: 7. Germline V gene data show CDR1 as SGHTA and CDR2 as FQGTGA.

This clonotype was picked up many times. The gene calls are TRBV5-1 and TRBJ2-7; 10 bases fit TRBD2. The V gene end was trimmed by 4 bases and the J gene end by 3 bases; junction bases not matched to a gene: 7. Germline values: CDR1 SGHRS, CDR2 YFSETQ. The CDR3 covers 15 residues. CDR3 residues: CASSPRTSGDYEQYF. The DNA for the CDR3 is TGCGCCAGCAGCCCCCGGACTAGCGGAGACTACGAGCAGTACTTC.

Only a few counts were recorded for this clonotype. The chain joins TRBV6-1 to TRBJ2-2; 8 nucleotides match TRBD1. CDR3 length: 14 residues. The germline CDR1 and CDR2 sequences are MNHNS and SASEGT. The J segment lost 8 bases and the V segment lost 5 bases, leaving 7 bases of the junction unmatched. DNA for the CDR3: TGTGCCAGCAGTCTCAGGGGGCGGGAAGGGGAGCTGTTTTTT. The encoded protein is CASSLRGREGELFF.

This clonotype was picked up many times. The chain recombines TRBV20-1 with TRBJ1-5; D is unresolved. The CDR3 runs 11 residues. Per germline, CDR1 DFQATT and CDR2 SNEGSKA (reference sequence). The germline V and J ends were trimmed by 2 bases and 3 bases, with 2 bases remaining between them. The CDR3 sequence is CSARLNQPQHF. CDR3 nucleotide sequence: TGCAGTGCTAGACTCAATCAGCCCCAGCATTTT.